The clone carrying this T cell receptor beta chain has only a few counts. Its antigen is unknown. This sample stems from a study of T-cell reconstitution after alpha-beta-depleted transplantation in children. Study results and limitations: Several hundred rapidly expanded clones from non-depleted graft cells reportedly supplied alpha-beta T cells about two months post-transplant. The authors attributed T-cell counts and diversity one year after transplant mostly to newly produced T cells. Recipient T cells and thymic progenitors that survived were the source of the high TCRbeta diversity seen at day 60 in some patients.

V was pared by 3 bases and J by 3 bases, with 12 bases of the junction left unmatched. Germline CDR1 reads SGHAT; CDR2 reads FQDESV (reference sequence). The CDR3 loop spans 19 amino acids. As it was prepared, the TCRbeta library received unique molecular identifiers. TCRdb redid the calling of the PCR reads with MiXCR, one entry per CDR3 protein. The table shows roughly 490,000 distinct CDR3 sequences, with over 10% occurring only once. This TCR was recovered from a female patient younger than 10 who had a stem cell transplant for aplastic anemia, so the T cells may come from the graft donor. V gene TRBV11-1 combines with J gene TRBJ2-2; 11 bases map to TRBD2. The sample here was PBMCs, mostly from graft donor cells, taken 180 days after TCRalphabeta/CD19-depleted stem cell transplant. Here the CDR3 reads CASSFGSGRASGDTGELFF. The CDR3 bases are TGTGCCAGCAGCTTCGGTAGCGGGAGGGCCTCGGGGGACACCGGGGAGCTGTTTTTT. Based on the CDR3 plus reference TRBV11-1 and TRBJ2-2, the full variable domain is EAEVAQSPRYKITEKSQAVAFWCDPISGHATLYWYRQILGQGPELLVQFQDESVVDDSQLPKDRFSAERLKGVDSTLKIQPAELGDSAMYLCASSFGSGRASGDTGELFFGEGSRLTVL.